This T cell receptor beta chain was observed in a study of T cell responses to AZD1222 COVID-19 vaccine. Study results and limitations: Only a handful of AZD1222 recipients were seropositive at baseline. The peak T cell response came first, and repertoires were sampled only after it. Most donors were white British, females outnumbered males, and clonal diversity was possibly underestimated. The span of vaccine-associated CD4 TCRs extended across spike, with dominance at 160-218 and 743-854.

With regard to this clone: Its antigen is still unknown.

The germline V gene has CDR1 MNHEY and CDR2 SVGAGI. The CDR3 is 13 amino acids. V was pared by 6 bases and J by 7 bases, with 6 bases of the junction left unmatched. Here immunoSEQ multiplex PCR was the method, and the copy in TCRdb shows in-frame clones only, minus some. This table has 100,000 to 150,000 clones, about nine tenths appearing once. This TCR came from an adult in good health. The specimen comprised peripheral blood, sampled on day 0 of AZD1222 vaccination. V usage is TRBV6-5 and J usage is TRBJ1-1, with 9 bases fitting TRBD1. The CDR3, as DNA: TGTGCCAGCAGCCGGACAGGGGTCGGTGAAGCTTTCTTT. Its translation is CASSRTGVGEAFF.